This T cell receptor (beta chain) emerged from a study of radiation and T cells in renal cell carcinoma (dated by TCRdb to 2020 to 2021). Regarding the study in general: A total of around 50 samples underwent TCR beta sequencing, made up of roughly 26 tumors and about 27 peripheral blood samples. In the approximately 53 samples combined, some 4,000,000 unique CDR3 nucleotide sequences were found, encoding roughly 2,500,000 unique CDR3 amino acid sequences. The last blood draw happened 4 weeks after radiation, timed to coincide with nephrectomy. What the study reported, not specific to this receptor: Tracking of blood repertoire dynamics stopped at four to five weeks after treatment, with no follow-up past that point. No pretreatment tumor biopsies were available, so the baseline intratumoral presence of clonotypes could not be determined. Effects of radiation dose or scheduling on the TCR repertoire could not be addressed with the single-armed trial design. An increase in top tumor clonotypes in blood was observed from baseline to 2 weeks post-radiation, followed by contraction by 4 weeks, which was taken to suggest transient expansion of tumor-resident clones.

Per the publication, the time point label means: blood 4 weeks post-SBRT, at nephrectomy. The treatment or condition label, read with the paper, signifies: 15 Gy SBRT to primary tumor, nephrectomy 4 weeks later. The samples were obtained from a clinical trial, where primary renal cell carcinomas were treated with 15 Gy stereotactic body radiation therapy and then removed by nephrectomy 4 weeks afterward. Serial peripheral blood from radiation-treated patients was sampled at baseline, 2 weeks and 4 weeks after SBRT to track tumor-enriched clonotypes. Every patient had renal cell carcinoma of clear cell pathology. Genomic DNA for TCR sequencing was prepared using the QIAamp DNA Blood Mini Kit (Qiagen). Only samples passing all quality control checks were included in the analyses. TCR beta libraries were generated from genomic DNA with the immunoSEQ kit, following the manufacturer's recommendations. To prepare libraries, a first multiplex PCR with proprietary primers was run, followed by a second PCR that added unique barcodes, and a bead cleanup was done after each round. A kit-provided positive control reaction and a negative control reaction were included in every sample batch. The final libraries underwent checking on an Agilent 4200 TapeStation D1000 ScreenTape, volumetric pooling, and quantification by qPCR. An Illumina NextSeq500 fitted with a MidOutput 150-cycle cartridge performed the sequencing, running 156 Read1 cycles and 15 Index1 cycles with the kit's custom primers. The pooled library was loaded at approximately 0.95 pM with a roughly 20% PhiX control spike-in. Per the original workflow: Vendor-processed data were analyzed in R, and a clonotype was defined as all T cells sharing the same CDR3 nucleotide sequence. For clone abundance analyses, frequencies were normalized to the 10,000 most abundant clones in each sample. Public T cell clones, which averaged fewer than five per sample, were excluded before analysis. Tumor-enriched and baseline blood-enriched clonotypes were defined by at least a 32-fold difference in abundance between compartments. A beta-binomial differential abundance model was used to identify clonotypes that expanded or contracted between blood time points. Tumor-blood repertoire similarity was measured with the Baroni-Urbani and Buser coefficient, and groups were compared using two-tailed Wilcoxon tests in R. TCRdb carries this immuneACCESS record with in-frame sequences only. Its versions omit some clonotypes, under half of them owing to an unresolved V gene in the studies checked, with the rest unexplained. Clone size and the V and J calls come from that table; the DNA yielded D and trimming. The table for this sample lists about 100,000 clones; around 84% of them were counted only once. The biggest ten clones account for around 7.9% of the sample.

Its CDR3 holds 12 amino acids, cysteine through phenylalanine. Only CDR3 DNA is held: 36 bases, read in frame from base 1. V sheds 2 bases and J sheds 6 bases, leaving 8 bases between their ends. Taken from the germline V gene (reference sequence), the CDR1 and CDR2 loops are WNHNN and SYGVQD. To note about this clone: This receptor's antigen is unknown. Qualities for individual bases were not recorded, and no much larger clone is one base off.

The material sequenced was blood, taken from a patient whose treatment included radiotherapy and nephrectomy. The clonotype comes from a man between 60 and 70 years old with renal cell carcinoma. This sequence uses TRBV10-1 and TRBJ2-7; TRBD2 is a possible D gene, resting on 6 matching bases. The nucleotide sequence reads as follows: TGCGCCAGCAGTGAGCCCGGGGGCGAGCAGTACTTC. Translated, this gives CASSEPGGEQYF.